This T cell receptor (beta chain) was recovered during a study of blood T cell repertoires in COVID-19. The wider study: Material from acute and convalescent COVID-19 was sourced from the United States, Italy and Spain.

Trimming cost V 5 bases and J 3 bases; bases outside gene matches: 3. The CDR3 is made up of 16 amino acids. CDR1 is SNHLY, CDR2 FYNNEI, per germline. Using immunoSEQ multiplex PCR, the repertoire was profiled, and TCRdb retains in-frame clones only, with some absent. Among around 100,000 clones listed, around four fifths were seen once. The chain recombines TRBV2 with TRBJ2-5; TRBD2 matches at 16 bases. Sequenced input: peripheral blood. The source is a human donor in a cohort sampled during active COVID-19. CDR3 bases: TGTGCCAGCAGTCTGGGACTAGCGGGGGGGAAAGAGACCCAGTACTTC. Encoded protein: CASSLGLAGGKETQYF.